The present T cell receptor beta chain was sequenced within a study of T cells in Graves' hyperthyroidism and ophthalmopathy. Trimming cost V 2 bases and J 4 bases; bases outside gene matches: 2. CDR3 size: 15 residues. Germline CDR1 is DFQATT and CDR2 is SNEGSKA (reference sequence). RNA transcripts were the template for amplifying TCR beta CDR3 regions. The HTBI set primed first-round TCR CDR3 RT-PCR. TCRdb reprocessed the multiplex PCR reads via MiXCR and lists one record per CDR3 protein. The table lists 500,000 to 600,000 distinct CDR3 sequences, about 20% of them singletons. The gene calls are TRBV20-1 and TRBJ2-1, with TRBD2 identical over 13 bases. The sample comprised blood. This receptor was obtained from a middle-aged man with Graves' ophthalmopathy. Here the CDR3 DNA reads TGCAGTGCTAGACTGGGACTAGCGGGATACAATGAGCAGTTCTTC. Translated: CSARLGLAGYNEQFF.